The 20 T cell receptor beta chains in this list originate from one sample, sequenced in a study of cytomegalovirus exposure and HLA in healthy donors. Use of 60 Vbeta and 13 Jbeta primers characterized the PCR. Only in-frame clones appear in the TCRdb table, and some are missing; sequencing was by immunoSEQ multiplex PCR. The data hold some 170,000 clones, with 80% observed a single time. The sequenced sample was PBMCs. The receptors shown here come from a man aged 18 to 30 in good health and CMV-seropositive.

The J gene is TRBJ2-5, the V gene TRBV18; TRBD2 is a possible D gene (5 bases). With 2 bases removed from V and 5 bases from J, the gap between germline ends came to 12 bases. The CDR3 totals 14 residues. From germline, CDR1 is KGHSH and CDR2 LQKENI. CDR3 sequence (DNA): TGTGCCAGCTCACCAGCCGGGATCAGGGAGACCCAGTACTTC. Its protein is CASSPAGIRETQYF.

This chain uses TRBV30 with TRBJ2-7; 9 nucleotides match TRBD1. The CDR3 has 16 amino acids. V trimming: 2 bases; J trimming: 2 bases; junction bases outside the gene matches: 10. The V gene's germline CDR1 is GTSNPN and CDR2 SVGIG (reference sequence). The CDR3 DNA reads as TGTGCCTGGAGTCCTAAGCCGGGACAGGGTACCTACGAGCAGTACTTC. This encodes CAWSPKPGQGTYEQYF.

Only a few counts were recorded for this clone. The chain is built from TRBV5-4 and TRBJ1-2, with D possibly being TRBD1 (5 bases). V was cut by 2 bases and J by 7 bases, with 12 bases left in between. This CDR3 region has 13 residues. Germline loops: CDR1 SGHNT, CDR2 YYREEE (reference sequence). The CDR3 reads CASSFPREGGYTF. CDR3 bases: TGTGCCAGCAGCTTCCCCAGGGAGGGTGGCTACACCTTC.

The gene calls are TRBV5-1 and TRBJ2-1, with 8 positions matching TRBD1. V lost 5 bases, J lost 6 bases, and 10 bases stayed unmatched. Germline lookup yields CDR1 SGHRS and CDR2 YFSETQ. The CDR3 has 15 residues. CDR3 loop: CASSVRDRTFNEQFF. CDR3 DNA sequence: TGCGCCAGCAGTGTCCGGGACAGGACATTCAATGAGCAGTTCTTC.

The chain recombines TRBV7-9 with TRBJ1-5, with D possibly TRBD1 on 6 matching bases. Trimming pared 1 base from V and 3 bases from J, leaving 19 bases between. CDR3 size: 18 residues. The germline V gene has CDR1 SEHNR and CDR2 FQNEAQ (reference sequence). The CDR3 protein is CASSLGLSSWDNNQPQHF. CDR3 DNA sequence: TGTGCCAGCAGCTTAGGTCTTTCTTCTTGGGACAACAATCAGCCCCAGCATTTT.

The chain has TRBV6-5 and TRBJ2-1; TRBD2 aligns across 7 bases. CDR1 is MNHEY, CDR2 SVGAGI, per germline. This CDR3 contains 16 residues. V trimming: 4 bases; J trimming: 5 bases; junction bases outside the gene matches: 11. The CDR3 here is CASSSRPGLSHNEQFF. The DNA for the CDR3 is TGTGCCAGCAGTTCACGGCCGGGACTATCCCACAATGAGCAGTTCTTC.

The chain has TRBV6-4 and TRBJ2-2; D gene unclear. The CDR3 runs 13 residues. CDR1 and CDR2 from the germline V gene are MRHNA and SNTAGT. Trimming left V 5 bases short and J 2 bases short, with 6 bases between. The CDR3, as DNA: TGTGCCAGCAGTCACAGCAACACCGGGGAGCTGTTTTTT. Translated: CASSHSNTGELFF.

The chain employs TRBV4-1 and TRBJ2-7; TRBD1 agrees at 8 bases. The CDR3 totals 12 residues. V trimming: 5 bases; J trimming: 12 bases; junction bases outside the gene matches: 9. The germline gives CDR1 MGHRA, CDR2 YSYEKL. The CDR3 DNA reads TGCGCCAGCAGCTATATAACAGGGGGATTGTACTTC. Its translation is CASSYITGGLYF.

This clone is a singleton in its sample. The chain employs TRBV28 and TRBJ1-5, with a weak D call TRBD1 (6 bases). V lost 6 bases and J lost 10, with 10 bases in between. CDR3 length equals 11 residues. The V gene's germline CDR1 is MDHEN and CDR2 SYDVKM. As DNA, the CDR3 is TGTGCCAGCAGCCTGGACAGTCCCCAGCATTTT. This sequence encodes CASSLDSPQHF.

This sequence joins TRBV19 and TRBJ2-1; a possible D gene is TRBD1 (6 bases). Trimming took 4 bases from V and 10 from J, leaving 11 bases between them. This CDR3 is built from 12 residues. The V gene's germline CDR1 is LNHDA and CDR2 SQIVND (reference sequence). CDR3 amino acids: CASSRTALEQFF. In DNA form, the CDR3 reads TGTGCCAGTAGTAGGACAGCCTTAGAGCAGTTCTTC.

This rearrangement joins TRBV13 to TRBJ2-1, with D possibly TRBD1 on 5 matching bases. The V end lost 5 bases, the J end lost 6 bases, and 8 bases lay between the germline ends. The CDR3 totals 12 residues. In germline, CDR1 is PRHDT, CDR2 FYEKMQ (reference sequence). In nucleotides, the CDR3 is TGTGCCAGCAGCAACGACAGCAATGAGCAGTTCTTC. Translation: CASSNDSNEQFF.

CDR3 sequence reads: CASSDTGTGFYNSPLHF. CDR3 DNA sequence: TGTGCCAGCAGTGACACCGGGACAGGGTTTTATAATTCACCCCTCCACTTT. This sequence joins TRBV25-1 and TRBJ1-6; 9 bases align to TRBD1. In germline, CDR1 is MGHDK, CDR2 SYGVNS. The CDR3 has 17 amino acids. J gave up 4 bases and V 3 bases, and 7 bases lay outside the gene matches.

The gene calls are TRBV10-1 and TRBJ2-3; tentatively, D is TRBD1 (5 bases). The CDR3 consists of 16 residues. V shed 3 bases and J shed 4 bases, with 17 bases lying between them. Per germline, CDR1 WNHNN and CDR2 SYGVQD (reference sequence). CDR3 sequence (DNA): TGCGCCAGCAGTGACCTCGTAGGGGTCAAGGCAGATACGCAGTATTTT. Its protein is CASSDLVGVKADTQYF.

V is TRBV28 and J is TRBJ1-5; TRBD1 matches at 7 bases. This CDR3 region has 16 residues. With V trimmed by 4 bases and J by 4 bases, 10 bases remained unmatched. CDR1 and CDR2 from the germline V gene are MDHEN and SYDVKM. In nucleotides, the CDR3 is TGTGCCAGCAGTTACCTGACAGGGACGACGAATCAGCCCCAGCATTTT. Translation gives CASSYLTGTTNQPQHF. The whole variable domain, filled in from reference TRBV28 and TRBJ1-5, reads DVKVTQSSRYLVKRTGEKVFLECVQDMDHENMFWYRQDPGLGLRLIYFSYDVKMKEKGDIPEGYSVSREKKERFSLILESASTNQTSMYLCASSYLTGTTNQPQHFGDGTRLSIL.

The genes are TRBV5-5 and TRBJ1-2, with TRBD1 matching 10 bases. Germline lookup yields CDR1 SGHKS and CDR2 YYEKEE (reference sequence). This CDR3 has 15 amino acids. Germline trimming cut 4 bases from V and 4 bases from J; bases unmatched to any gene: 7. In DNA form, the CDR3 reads TGTGCCAGCAGCCAGAGACAGGGGGCAGCCTATGGCTACACCTTC. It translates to CASSQRQGAAYGYTF.

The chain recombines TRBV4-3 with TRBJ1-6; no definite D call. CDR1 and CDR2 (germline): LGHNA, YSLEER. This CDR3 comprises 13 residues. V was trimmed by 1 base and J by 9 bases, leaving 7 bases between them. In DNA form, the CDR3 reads TGCGCCAGCAGCCAAGGGGCGCGTTCACCCCTCCACTTT. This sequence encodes CASSQGARSPLHF.

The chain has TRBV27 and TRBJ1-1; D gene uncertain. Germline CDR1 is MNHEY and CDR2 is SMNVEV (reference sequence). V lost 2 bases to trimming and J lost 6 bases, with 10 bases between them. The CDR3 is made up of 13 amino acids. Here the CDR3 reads CASSLTLRAEAFF. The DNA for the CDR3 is TGTGCCAGCAGTTTAACCCTCCGAGCTGAAGCTTTCTTT.

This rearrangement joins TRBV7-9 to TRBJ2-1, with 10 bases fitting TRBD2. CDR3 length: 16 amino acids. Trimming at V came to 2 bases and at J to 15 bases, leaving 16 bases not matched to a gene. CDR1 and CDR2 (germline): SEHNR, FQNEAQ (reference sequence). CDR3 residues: CASSLHSRLAGAEGFF. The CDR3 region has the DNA TGTGCCAGCAGCTTACATAGTCGGCTAGCGGGGGCCGAGGGGTTCTTC.

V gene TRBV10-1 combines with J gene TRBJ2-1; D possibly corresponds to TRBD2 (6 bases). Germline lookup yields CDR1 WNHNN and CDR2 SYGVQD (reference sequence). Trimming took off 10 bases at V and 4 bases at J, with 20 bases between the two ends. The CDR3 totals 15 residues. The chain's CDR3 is CATRFSGYTYNEQFF. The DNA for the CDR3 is TGCGCCACCCGATTTAGCGGTTATACTTACAATGAGCAGTTCTTC.

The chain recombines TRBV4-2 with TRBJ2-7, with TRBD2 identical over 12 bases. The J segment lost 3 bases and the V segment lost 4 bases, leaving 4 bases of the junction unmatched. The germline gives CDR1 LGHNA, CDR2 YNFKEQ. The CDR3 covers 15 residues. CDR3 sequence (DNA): TGTGCCAGCAGCCCGAGGACTAGCGGGGACTACGAGCAGTACTTC. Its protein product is CASSPRTSGDYEQYF.